This T cell receptor (beta chain) appears in the sequencing data of a study of technical replicates of blood from four donors. The germline V gene encodes CDR1 MNHNS and CDR2 SASEGT. CDR3 size: 15 residues. V lost 7 bases to trimming and J lost 4 bases; unmatched junction nucleotides: 12. Clones were read by immunoSEQ multiplex PCR, and TCRdb kept only the in-frame ones, dropping some. Of roughly 82,000 clones listed, about nine tenths were seen once; the top ten hold approximately 0.3%. The sequencing sample was made of T cells isolated from PBMCs. The origin of this receptor is a human donor in good health. V is TRBV6-1 and J is TRBJ2-5, with 7 bases that match TRBD1. CDR3 residues: CASTQRDSSGETQYF. The CDR3 DNA reads TGTGCCAGCACCCAAAGGGACAGTTCAGGAGAGACCCAGTACTTC.